Below, 29 T cell receptor beta chains from the same sample are listed, as sequenced in a study of T cell responses to AZD1222 COVID-19 vaccine. Libraries were prepared by immunoSEQ multiplex PCR; TCRdb keeps only in-frame clonotypes and omits some of them. Seen here are more than 85,000 clones, 70% to 90% observed once, and the top ten hold 17%. The sequenced sample was peripheral blood, obtained on day 0 of AZD1222 vaccination. Receptors were obtained from an adult in good health.

The V call is TRBV20-1, the J call TRBJ2-7; D gene ambiguous. Germline CDR1 is DFQATT and CDR2 is SNEGSKA (reference sequence). The length of the CDR3 is 11 residues. Trimming stripped 1 base from V and 9 bases from J, with 10 bases between. For the CDR3, the DNA is TGCAGTGCTAGAGCTTTGGTCGGGCAGTACTTC. Its protein is CSARALVGQYF.

CDR3 loop: CASSPSGGAPGELFF. The CDR3 DNA is TGTGCCAGCAGCCCTAGCGGGGGGGCCCCCGGGGAGCTGTTTTTT. The chain links TRBV4-2 to TRBJ2-2; TRBD2 matches at 12 bases. This CDR3 is built from 15 residues. V was clipped by 4 bases and J by 6 bases; unmatched bases: 3. The germline V gene encodes CDR1 LGHNA and CDR2 YNFKEQ.

The chain links TRBV11-2 to TRBJ2-5; perhaps TRBD1 as D (5 bases). Germline-derived CDR1 and CDR2 are SGHAT and FQNNGV. The CDR3 has 13 residues. V lost 3 bases and J lost 5, with 10 bases in between. CDR3 region: CASSLAGWETQYF. The CDR3 coding sequence is TGTGCCAGCAGCTTGGCAGGGTGGGAGACCCAGTACTTC.

The chain uses TRBV30 and TRBJ1-6, with D uncertain. The germline V and J ends were trimmed by 2 bases and 5 bases, with 4 bases remaining between them. The CDR3 runs 12 residues. CDR1 and CDR2 (germline): GTSNPN, SVGIG (reference sequence). The CDR3, as DNA: TGTGCCTGGAGTCCCAATAATTCACCCCTCCACTTT. Amino acids: CAWSPNNSPLHF. Complete variable domain (other parts from reference TRBV30 and TRBJ1-6): SQTIHQWPATLVQPVGSPLSLECTVEGTSNPNLYWYRQAAGRGLQLLFYSVGIGQISSEVPQNLSASRPQDRQFILSSKKLLLSDSGFYLCAWSPNNSPLHFGNGTRLTVT.

This rearrangement joins TRBV21-1 to TRBJ1-2; the DNA was not compared with TRBD1, the D call given in the table. TRBV21-1 counts as a pseudogene. The CDR3 runs 16 residues. CDR3 sequence (DNA): TGTGCCAGCAGGAATGAACGCCACAGGGATAACTATGGCTACACCTTC. It yields the protein CASRNERHRDNYGYTF.

V gene TRBV6-5 combines with J gene TRBJ1-6, with 8 bases fitting TRBD1. The CDR3 runs 15 residues. J gave up 9 bases and V 5 bases, and 9 bases lay outside the gene matches. Germline V gene data show CDR1 as MNHEY and CDR2 as SVGAGI. CDR3 nucleotide sequence: TGTGCCAGCAGTCCCCTCGGACAGGGTACTTCACCCCTCCACTTT. Translated, it gives CASSPLGQGTSPLHF.

The chain recombines TRBV3-1 (or the pseudogene TRBV3-2) with TRBJ2-3; 12 bases fit TRBD2. This CDR3 contains 16 residues. Germline CDR1 reads LGHDT; CDR2 reads YNNKEL (reference sequence). The V and J ends lost 5 bases and 4 bases, in that order; junction bases with no gene match: 7. Here the CDR3 reads CASSDRLAGDPDTQYF. The CDR3 DNA is TGTGCCAGCAGCGACAGACTAGCGGGAGATCCAGATACGCAGTATTTT.

This chain's CDR3 is CAIRDSLNTEAFF. The DNA of the CDR3 is TGTGCCATCAGGGACAGCCTGAACACTGAAGCTTTCTTT. The chain uses TRBV10-3 and TRBJ1-1, with D possibly matching TRBD1 (6 bases). V lost 6 bases and J lost 0, with 8 bases in between. The CDR3 length is 13 residues. Germline loops: CDR1 ENHRY, CDR2 SYGVKD.

The gene calls are TRBV13 and TRBJ1-2; the D is unclear. Per the germline V gene, CDR1 is PRHDT and CDR2 is FYEKMQ (reference sequence). The length of the CDR3 is 15 residues. V lost 0 bases to trimming and J lost 6 bases, with 14 bases between them. The chain's CDR3 is CASSLGPEIGNGYTF. DNA for the CDR3: TGTGCCAGCAGCTTAGGGCCCGAGATCGGGAATGGCTACACCTTC.

Here the CDR3 reads CASNPIPSTGRGGNTIYF. The CDR3 region has the DNA TGTGCCAGCAACCCGATTCCGTCGACAGGGAGAGGTGGAAACACCATATATTTT. This chain connects TRBV7-9 to TRBJ1-3, with 7 bases fitting TRBD1. V lost 7 bases and J lost 3; bases outside the gene matches: 18. Germline lookup yields CDR1 SEHNR and CDR2 FQNEAQ (reference sequence). The CDR3 spans 18 residues.

CDR3 region: CSARYGGEQYF. DNA of the CDR3: TGCAGTGCTAGATATGGGGGCGAGCAGTACTTC. This rearrangement joins TRBV20-1 to TRBJ2-7, with D perhaps being TRBD1 or TRBD2 (5 bases each). Germline CDR1 DFQATT, CDR2 SNEGSKA (reference sequence). V was pared by 2 bases and J by 6 bases, with 8 bases between. This CDR3 spans 11 amino acids.

This rearrangement joins TRBV27 to TRBJ1-4, with 12 bases identical to TRBD1. Germline V gene lookup returns CDR1 MNHEY and CDR2 SMNVEV (reference sequence). CDR3 length: 15 residues. V shed 5 bases, J shed 11 bases, and the junction held 9 bases outside the gene matches. This CDR3 is CASSPEGQGAVKLFF. The CDR3 DNA is TGTGCCAGCAGTCCCGAGGGACAGGGGGCTGTGAAACTGTTTTTT.

The rearrangement uses TRBV6-2 or TRBV6-3 and TRBJ1-2; 7 bases map to TRBD1. The CDR3 is 14 amino acids. The trim removed 5 bases at V and 3 bases at J, leaving 6 bases unmatched. CDR1 is MNHEY and CDR2 is SVGEGT in the germline V gene. The CDR3 spells CASSGIQGHYGYTF. In DNA form, the CDR3 reads TGTGCCAGCAGTGGCATACAGGGGCACTATGGCTACACCTTC.

The CDR3 spells CASSISGLAGYEQYF. Written as DNA, the CDR3 is TGTGCCAGTAGTATCTCGGGACTAGCGGGTTACGAGCAGTACTTC. This chain joins TRBV19 and TRBJ2-7; TRBD2 matches at 12 bases. Per germline, CDR1 LNHDA and CDR2 SQIVND (reference sequence). V trimming: 3 bases; J trimming: 4 bases; junction bases outside the gene matches: 4. The CDR3 consists of 15 residues.

The rearrangement uses TRBV5-1 and TRBJ1-2; TRBD1 matches at 7 bases. This CDR3 has 14 residues. Germline V CDR1 and CDR2: SGHRS, YFSETQ. The V gene end was trimmed by 4 bases and the J gene end by 0 bases; junction bases not matched to a gene: 3. The CDR3 is CASSRTGANYGYTF. The CDR3 DNA is TGCGCCAGCAGCCGAACAGGGGCTAACTATGGCTACACCTTC.

This sequence joins TRBV18 and TRBJ1-5, with 7 bases fitting TRBD1. Looked up from germline, CDR1 is KGHSH and CDR2 is LQKENI. The CDR3 consists of 15 residues. V trimming: 2 bases; J trimming: 3 bases; junction bases outside the gene matches: 4. The CDR3 sequence: CASSPEQGYNQPQHF. The DNA of the CDR3 is TGTGCCAGCTCACCAGAACAGGGGTACAATCAGCCCCAGCATTTT.

The chain carries TRBV6-5 and TRBJ1-1; D possibly corresponds to TRBD1 (6 bases). Germline CDR1 and CDR2: MNHEY and SVGAGI. Trimming pared 7 bases from V and 1 base from J, leaving 16 bases between. This CDR3 spans 15 amino acids. The CDR3 nucleotides read TGTGCCAGCACCCAAACCCTGACAGGGAACACTGAAGCTTTCTTT. Its protein is CASTQTLTGNTEAFF.

V usage is TRBV28 and J usage is TRBJ2-7, with D possibly called TRBD1 or TRBD2 (6 bases each). This CDR3 comprises 13 residues. Germline values: CDR1 MDHEN, CDR2 SYDVKM. V gave up 8 bases and J gave up 3 bases, with 14 bases separating them. The CDR3 DNA sequence: TGTGCCAGCGCGGTCGGGGGCATCTACGAGCAGTACTTC. Its protein product is CASAVGGIYEQYF. The entire variable domain, with the rest obtained from reference TRBV28 and TRBJ2-7, is as follows: DVKVTQSSRYLVKRTGEKVFLECVQDMDHENMFWYRQDPGLGLRLIYFSYDVKMKEKGDIPEGYSVSREKKERFSLILESASTNQTSMYLCASAVGGIYEQYFGPGTRLTVT.

The chain has TRBV11-3 and TRBJ2-1, with 11 bases lining up with TRBD2. Germline V gives CDR1 SGHNT, CDR2 YENEEA. J gave up 6 bases and V 1 base, and 5 bases lay outside the gene matches. The CDR3 loop spans 16 amino acids. The CDR3 reads CASSLVLAGGTNEQFF. For the CDR3, the DNA is TGTGCCAGCAGCTTAGTGTTAGCGGGAGGGACCAATGAGCAGTTCTTC.

The CDR3 DNA reads as TGTGCCAGCAGTGAAGTTGGGGTCGGCACCGGGGAGCTGTTTTTT. This gives the protein CASSEVGVGTGELFF. This rearrangement joins TRBV6-1 to TRBJ2-2; no firm D call. The V end was cut by 1 base, the J end by 4 bases, with 10 bases between. The CDR3 consists of 15 residues. The germline gives CDR1 MNHNS, CDR2 SASEGT.

The chain carries TRBV4-3 and TRBJ2-7; TRBD1 might be the D (5 bases). This CDR3 contains 13 residues. In germline, CDR1 is LGHNA, CDR2 YSLEER. The V and J ends lost 3 bases and 0 bases respectively, with 6 bases between them. CDR3 sequence: CASSQTVSYEQYF. CDR3 sequence (DNA): TGCGCCAGCAGCCAGACAGTCTCCTACGAGCAGTACTTC.

The J gene is TRBJ1-5, the V gene TRBV4-1; D uncertain. This CDR3 spans 14 amino acids. Between the trimmed V and J ends, which lost 0 bases and 4 bases, there was a span of 7 bases. Germline V gives CDR1 MGHRA, CDR2 YSYEKL. CDR3 bases: TGCGCCAGCAGCCAAGAGAGGGTGAATCAGCCCCAGCATTTT. Encoded protein: CASSQERVNQPQHF.

The rearrangement uses TRBV12-5 and TRBJ2-2, with 10 bases matching TRBD1. V was pared by 5 bases and J by 0 bases, with 3 bases of the junction left unmatched. Germline loops: CDR1 LGHNT, CDR2 FRNRAP. The CDR3 covers 16 residues. The CDR3 protein is CASGPGTGANTGELFF. The CDR3 bases are TGTGCTAGTGGTCCTGGGACAGGGGCGAACACCGGGGAGCTGTTTTTT.

The chain joins TRBV20-1 to TRBJ2-5; tentative D call: TRBD2 (5 bases). The CDR3 is 11 amino acids. The germline V and J ends were trimmed by 6 bases and 3 bases, with 8 bases remaining between them. Looked up from germline, CDR1 is DFQATT and CDR2 is SNEGSKA (reference sequence). The CDR3 coding sequence is TGCAGTGCAGCGGCGGAAGAGACCCAGTACTTC. It specifies CSAAAEETQYF.

The count of this clone is one. The chain combines TRBV5-1 with TRBJ1-2; D ambiguous. Germline V gives CDR1 SGHRS, CDR2 YFSETQ. Trimming removed 1 base from V and 4 bases from J, with 8 bases in between. The length of the CDR3 is 13 residues. CDR3 region: CASSLLGAYGYTF. In nucleotides, the CDR3 is TGCGCCAGCAGCTTGTTGGGAGCCTATGGCTACACCTTC.

This clone has a single count. The chain has TRBV2 and TRBJ2-1, with TRBD2 identical over 13 bases. Trimming cost V 5 bases and J 9 bases; bases outside gene matches: 4. Germline V gives CDR1 SNHLY, CDR2 FYNNEI. CDR3 length: 14 residues. The CDR3 loop is CASSWTSGRPEQFF. CDR3 coding DNA: TGTGCCAGCAGTTGGACTAGCGGGAGACCTGAGCAGTTCTTC.

The genes are TRBV18 and TRBJ1-2; 7 bases are a match to TRBD1. Looked up from germline, CDR1 is KGHSH and CDR2 is LQKENI. CDR3 length: 16 residues. With 2 bases clipped from V and 3 bases from J, the junction kept 9 bases outside the gene matches. The DNA for the CDR3 is TGTGCCAGCTCACCAAAACCGACAGGGCTTTACTATGGCTACACCTTC. Translation gives CASSPKPTGLYYGYTF.

The CDR3 DNA reads as TGTGCCAGTAGTTCCGCCCCGGTCGGCGAGCAGTACTTC. It specifies CASSSAPVGEQYF. The chain employs TRBV19 and TRBJ2-7; D gene unclear. Germline CDR1 reads LNHDA; CDR2 reads SQIVND (reference sequence). The CDR3 consists of 13 residues. V lost 5 bases and J lost 6, with 14 bases in between. Supplemented by reference TRBV19 and TRBJ2-7, the full variable domain reads DGGITQSPKYLFRKEGQNVTLSCEQNLNHDAMYWYRQDPGQGLRLIYYSQIVNDFQKGDIAEGYSVSREKKESFPLTVTSAQKNPTAFYLCASSSAPVGEQYFGPGTRLTVT.

The V call is TRBV23-1, the J call TRBJ1-1; possible D gene TRBD1, 5 bases. TRBV23-1 is an open reading frame whose function is uncertain. Between the trimmed V and J ends, which lost 3 bases and 0 bases, there was a span of 8 bases. This CDR3 region has 14 residues. The CDR3 coding sequence is TGCGCCAGCAGTCAGACAGTTATGAACACTGAAGCTTTCTTT. It is translated as CASSQTVMNTEAFF.